This T cell receptor beta chain comes out of a study of T-cell memory formation after mild COVID-19. The V gene's germline CDR1 is SGHRS and CDR2 YFSETQ. The CDR3 runs to 15 residues. The germline V and J ends were trimmed by 0 bases and 1 base, with 8 bases remaining between them. A single record per CDR3 protein comes from TCRdb applying MiXCR to the 5' RACE reads. Of 49,000 or so distinct CDR3 sequences listed, approximately 7% are singletons. This clonotype was counted between two and nine times. V usage is TRBV5-1 and J usage is TRBJ1-5; D gene unclear. This clonotype was obtained from a man younger than 35 who had mild COVID-19 (a few samples of this study predate the infection). Cell type and time point are not known. The specimen was PBMCs or a T cell subset sorted from them (not recorded which). CDR3 DNA sequence: TGCGCCAGCAGCTTGGCGGGCACGAGCAATCAGCCCCAGCATTTT. This encodes CASSLAGTSNQPQHF.